This is a list of T cell receptor beta chains from one sample in a study of blood T cell repertoires in COVID-19. This table comes from immunoSEQ multiplex PCR, and its TCRdb copy is limited to in-frame clones, with some not included. The sample contains under 200,000 clones, approximately 87% of which appear only once. The sample was peripheral blood. All receptors derive from a man in his forties with active or convalescent COVID-19. CDR3s include the opening cysteine and the closing phenylalanine or tryptophan. A D gene is named only where the DNA matches it firmly. Clone sizes are given selectively: once, few, many, or a class where the clone is expanded.

j_gene,d_gene,v_gene,abundance,CDR3aa,CDR3nt
TRBJ1-3,TRBD1,TRBV14,few,CASSHRQGVSGNTIYF,TGTGCCAGCAGCCACAGACAGGGGGTCTCTGGAAACACCATATATTTT
TRBJ2-1,TRBD1,TRBV5-1,NA,CASSPGTGGFEQFF,TGCGCCAGCAGCCCGGGGACAGGGGGATTTGAGCAGTTCTTC
TRBJ1-3,NA,TRBV3-1/TRBV3-2,NA,CASSQAGIGGNTIYF,TGTGCCAGCAGCCAAGCAGGGATTGGTGGAAACACCATATATTTT
TRBJ1-1,NA,TRBV18,NA,CASSRGNTEAFF,TGTGCCAGCTCCCGCGGGAACACTGAAGCTTTCTTT
TRBJ1-2,TRBD1,TRBV7-9,NA,CASSFGQARGYTF,TGTGCCAGCAGCTTTGGACAGGCACGTGGCTACACCTTC
TRBJ1-2,NA,TRBV5-1,NA,CASSLDWGQGYTF,TGCGCCAGCAGCTTGGATTGGGGGCAAGGCTACACCTTC
TRBJ2-7,NA,TRBV7-6,NA,CASSLAQRADYYEQYF,TGTGCCAGCAGCTTAGCGCAGAGGGCAGACTACTACGAGCAGTACTTC
TRBJ1-5,NA,TRBV18,NA,CASSPPQANQPQHF,TGTGCCAGCTCACCACCACAGGCAAATCAGCCCCAGCATTTT
TRBJ1-1,NA,TRBV18,NA,CASSLERENTEAFF,TGTGCCAGCTCACTTGAGAGGGAGAACACTGAAGCTTTCTTT
TRBJ1-1,NA,TRBV7-9,NA,CASSLMRATEAFF,TGTGCCAGCAGCTTAATGAGGGCCACTGAAGCTTTCTTT
TRBJ2-5,TRBD2,TRBV5-6,NA,CASSERGRGETQYF,TGTGCCAGCAGCGAGCGGGGCCGGGGGGAGACCCAGTACTTC
TRBJ2-5,TRBD2,TRBV19,NA,CASRPTGTSQETQYF,TGTGCCAGTAGGCCGACCGGGACTAGTCAGGAGACCCAGTACTTC
TRBJ1-1,TRBD1,TRBV5-4,NA,CASSFNRGMNTEAFF,TGTGCCAGCAGCTTTAACAGGGGGATGAACACTGAAGCTTTCTTT
TRBJ1-1,TRBD1,TRBV2,NA,CASIWGQPSPWYF,TGTGCCAGCATTTGGGGACAGCCCTCTCCCTGGTACTTT
TRBJ2-3,NA,TRBV6-6,NA,CASSYRVGGADTQYF,TGTGCCAGCAGCTACAGGGTCGGAGGGGCAGATACGCAGTATTTT
TRBJ1-1,NA,TRBV27,NA,CASSRTGQNTEAFF,TGTGCCAGCAGTAGAACGGGACAGAACACTGAAGCTTTCTTT
TRBJ2-3,TRBD2,TRBV5-4,NA,CASSLTSGGAINTQYF,TGTGCCAGCAGCCTGACTAGCGGGGGGGCCATAAATACGCAGTATTTT
TRBJ2-3,TRBD2,TRBV5-6,few,CASSFGSGRSDTQYF,TGTGCCAGCAGCTTCGGTAGCGGGCGCTCAGATACGCAGTATTTT
TRBJ2-3,NA,TRBV30,NA,CAFTYPARGSTDTQYF,TGTGCCTTCACTTACCCCGCCCGGGGTTCGACAGATACGCAGTATTTT
TRBJ1-4,NA,TRBV19,NA,CASSIEGWGHVFF,TGTGCCAGTAGTATAGAGGGCTGGGGACATGTGTTTTTT
TRBJ2-7,TRBD1,TRBV10-3,once,CAISGTGSGEQYF,TGTGCCATCAGCGGGACAGGGTCAGGCGAGCAGTACTTC
TRBJ2-2,TRBD1,TRBV28,NA,CASTLWTGSTGELFF,TGTGCCAGCACCCTTTGGACAGGGAGCACCGGGGAGCTGTTTTTT
TRBJ1-2,TRBD1,TRBV2,NA,CASSLTGDLDGYTF,TGTGCCAGCAGTTTGACAGGGGATTTGGATGGCTACACCTTC
TRBJ1-5,NA,TRBV5-5,NA,CASSWDNSNQPQHF,TGTGCCAGCAGCTGGGACAATAGCAATCAGCCCCAGCATTTT
TRBJ1-2,NA,TRBV18,NA,CASSPVAEQGGQGYTF,TGTGCCAGCTCACCAGTCGCGGAGCAGGGTGGGCAGGGCTACACCTTC
TRBJ1-2,TRBD1,TRBV9,once,CASSPGQGTWAYTF,TGTGCCAGCAGTCCGGGACAGGGAACTTGGGCCTACACCTTC
TRBJ1-1,TRBD1,TRBV2,NA,CASSPGQGMDTEAFF,TGTGCCAGCAGCCCAGGACAGGGTATGGACACTGAAGCTTTCTTT
TRBJ2-7,TRBD1,TRBV11-1,NA,CASSLFYRGSYEQYF,TGTGCCAGCAGCTTATTCTACAGGGGGTCTTACGAGCAGTACTTC
TRBJ2-5,TRBD2,TRBV28,NA,CASSPTAGGKETQYF,TGTGCCAGCAGTCCAACAGCGGGGGGGAAAGAGACCCAGTACTTC
TRBJ1-5,NA,TRBV5-5,NA,CASSLVEGFSNQPQHF,TGTGCCAGCAGCTTGGTGGAGGGTTTTAGCAATCAGCCCCAGCATTTT
TRBJ2-5,NA,TRBV6-5,NA,CASVRTAQETQYF,TGTGCCAGCGTGAGGACAGCACAAGAGACCCAGTACTTC
TRBJ2-6,TRBD2,TRBV19,NA,CASSIRTSGASGANVLTF,TGTGCCAGTAGTATCCGGACTAGCGGGGCCTCTGGGGCCAACGTCCTGACTTTC
TRBJ1-2,NA,TRBV30,once,CAWKPLPAYGYTF,TGTGCCTGGAAGCCCCTACCTGCCTATGGCTACACCTTC
TRBJ1-4,NA,TRBV6-1,NA,CASSEALGGTGPNEKLFF,TGTGCCAGCAGTGAAGCGCTGGGTGGCACAGGTCCTAATGAAAAACTGTTTTTT
TRBJ2-5,NA,TRBV30,NA,CAWSKAEGTQYF,TGTGCCTGGAGTAAAGCGGAGGGGACCCAGTACTTC
TRBJ1-2,NA,TRBV2,once,CASRQVRGYTF,TGTGCCAGCAGACAGGTACGAGGCTACACCTTC
TRBJ2-1,NA,TRBV5-1,NA,CASSLREYEDEQFF,TGCGCCAGCAGCTTGAGGGAGTATGAAGATGAGCAGTTCTTC
TRBJ1-6,NA,TRBV5-6,NA,CASSLGGTAYNSPLHF,TGTGCCAGCAGCTTGGGGGGCACGGCCTATAATTCACCCCTCCACTTT
TRBJ2-7,TRBD2,TRBV19,NA,CASSMGSGGTYEQYF,TGTGCCAGTAGTATGGGGTCGGGGGGTACCTACGAGCAGTACTTC
TRBJ2-7,TRBD1,TRBV7-9,few,CASSAGQGAYEQYF,TGTGCCAGCAGCGCAGGACAGGGGGCTTACGAGCAGTACTTC
TRBJ1-5,TRBD1,TRBV6-1,NA,CASSEGDRGNQPQHF,TGTGCCAGCAGTGAAGGAGACAGGGGCAATCAGCCCCAGCATTTT
TRBJ1-2,NA,TRBV30,NA,CAWGPRTVNYGYTF,TGTGCCTGGGGACCTCGGACAGTAAACTATGGCTACACCTTC
TRBJ1-6,NA,TRBV19,few,CASSLLTESPLHF,TGTGCCAGTAGTCTTCTGACAGAATCACCCCTCCACTTT
TRBJ1-5,NA,TRBV4-1,NA,CASSQARGNDQPQHF,TGCGCCAGCAGCCAAGCCCGAGGAAACGATCAGCCCCAGCATTTT
TRBJ2-7,NA,TRBV30,once,CAYRPRLGGYEQYF,TGTGCCTACCGGCCCAGATTAGGGGGCTACGAGCAGTACTTC
TRBJ1-3,NA,TRBV28,NA,CASSSPGHPDSGNTIYF,TGTGCCAGCAGTTCCCCGGGACACCCTGACTCTGGAAACACCATATATTTT
TRBJ1-1,TRBD1,TRBV7-3,once,CASSLDPPGQGGFEAFF,TGTGCCAGCAGCTTAGACCCTCCGGGACAGGGGGGATTTGAAGCTTTCTTT
TRBJ2-1,TRBD1,TRBV30,few,CAWSGRDRVNNEQFF,TGTGCCTGGAGTGGCCGGGACAGGGTTAACAATGAGCAGTTCTTC
TRBJ1-1,NA,TRBV21-1,once,CASSTPLGSTEAFF,TGTGCCAGCAGCACCCCCCTGGGGAGCACTGAAGCTTTCTTT
TRBJ1-4,NA,TRBV27,few,CASSLAGSAEKLFF,TGTGCCAGCAGTTTAGCAGGGTCGGCTGAAAAACTGTTTTTT
TRBJ1-5,TRBD1,TRBV2,NA,CASSRTGSFQPQHF,TGTGCCAGCAGTCGGACAGGGAGTTTTCAGCCCCAGCATTTT
TRBJ1-4,NA,TRBV19,once,CASSIIGAAHEKLFF,TGTGCCAGTAGTATAATAGGCGCGGCACACGAAAAACTGTTTTTT
TRBJ1-6,NA,TRBV7-9,NA,CASSLHDRLGSPLHF,TGTGCCAGCAGCCTACATGACAGGTTAGGCTCACCCCTCCACTTT
TRBJ1-1,TRBD1,TRBV6-4,NA,CASSDPEGQALNTEAFF,TGTGCCAGCAGTGACCCCGAGGGACAGGCCCTGAACACTGAAGCTTTCTTT
TRBJ1-2,NA,TRBV27,NA,CASSFRQDFPGYTF,TGTGCCAGCAGTTTCAGACAGGACTTTCCTGGCTACACCTTC
TRBJ2-3,NA,TRBV24-1,NA,CATSEGGMRADTQYF,TGTGCCACCAGTGAGGGGGGAATGCGTGCAGATACGCAGTATTTT
TRBJ2-7,NA,TRBV5-8,NA,CASSYDRASYEQYF,TGTGCCAGCAGCTACGACAGAGCCTCCTACGAGCAGTACTTC